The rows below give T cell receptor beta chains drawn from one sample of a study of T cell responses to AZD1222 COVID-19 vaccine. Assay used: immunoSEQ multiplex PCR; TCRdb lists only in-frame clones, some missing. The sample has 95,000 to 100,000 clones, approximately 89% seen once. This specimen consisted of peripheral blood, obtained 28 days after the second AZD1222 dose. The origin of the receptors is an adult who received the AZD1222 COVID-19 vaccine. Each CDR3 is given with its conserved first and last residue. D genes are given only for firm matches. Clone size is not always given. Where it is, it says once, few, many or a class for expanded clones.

CASSFNSPGLAGGNEQFF,TGCGCCAGCAGCTTTAATTCTCCGGGACTAGCGGGAGGAAATGAGCAGTTCTTC,TRBV5-1,-,TRBJ2-1,TRBD2
CASSFRQGVQWELFF,TGTGCCAGCAGCTTCAGACAGGGGGTTCAGTGGGAGCTGTTTTTT,TRBV7-9,few,TRBJ2-2,TRBD1
CASSYSTGFDETQYF,TGTGCCAGCAGTTACTCGACAGGGTTCGACGAGACCCAGTACTTC,TRBV6-5,-,TRBJ2-5,TRBD1
CASSAISGSYNEQFF,TGTGCCAGCAGTGCGATTAGCGGATCCTACAATGAGCAGTTCTTC,TRBV25-1,-,TRBJ2-1,-
CASSWRGTEVYF,TGTGCCAGCAGTTGGCGGGGGACGGAAGTGTACTTC,TRBV27,-,TRBJ2-7,TRBD2
CASSTRGVEDTEAFF,TGTGCCAGCAGTACCAGGGGGGTTGAGGACACTGAAGCTTTCTTT,TRBV6-5,-,TRBJ1-1,TRBD1
CASSRGQQETQYF,TGTGCCAGCTCACGCGGGCAGCAAGAGACCCAGTACTTC,TRBV18,-,TRBJ2-5,-
CASSRFSYNEQFF,TGTGCCAGCAGCCGTTTCTCCTACAATGAGCAGTTCTTC,TRBV3-1/TRBV3-2,-,TRBJ2-1,-
CASSSPDSAGTSATDTQYF,TGTGCCAGCAGCTCTCCTGATAGTGCCGGGACTAGCGCCACAGATACGCAGTATTTT,TRBV5-6,-,TRBJ2-3,TRBD2
CASSTTPGAEAFF,TGTGCCAGCAGCACTACCCCAGGGGCTGAAGCTTTCTTT,TRBV3-1/TRBV3-2,few,TRBJ1-1,-
CASSENRESVF,TGTGCCAGCAGTGAAAATCGGGAGTCGGTTTTT,TRBV6-1,-,TRBJ1-4,-
CASSSEGLGYGYTF,TGCGCCAGCAGCTCAGAGGGACTTGGCTATGGCTACACCTTC,TRBV5-1,-,TRBJ1-2,-
CASSNGPEEGYTEAFF,TGCGCCAGCAGCAACGGGCCAGAGGAGGGGTACACTGAAGCTTTCTTT,TRBV5-1,-,TRBJ1-1,-
CASSLLADNEQFF,TGTGCCAGCTCACTACTAGCGGACAATGAGCAGTTCTTC,TRBV18,-,TRBJ2-1,TRBD2
CASSFRGSGGFAETQYF,TGTGCCAGCAGCTTTAGAGGCTCGGGAGGGTTCGCTGAGACCCAGTACTTC,TRBV7-9,-,TRBJ2-5,TRBD2
CASSFAGISTTGELFF,TGTGCCAGCAGCTTTGCGGGGATCTCGACCACCGGGGAGCTGTTTTTT,TRBV12-1,once,TRBJ2-2,-
CASSLGQGNGQPQHF,TGTGCCAGTAGTTTGGGACAGGGGAACGGTCAGCCCCAGCATTTT,TRBV19,-,TRBJ1-5,TRBD1
CASRRTSGNTGELFF,TGTGCCAGCAGACGGACTAGCGGGAACACCGGGGAGCTGTTTTTT,TRBV19,-,TRBJ2-2,TRBD2
CATSDTYRASTGELFF,TGTGCCACCAGTGATACTTACAGGGCCAGCACCGGGGAGCTGTTTTTT,TRBV24-1,-,TRBJ2-2,-
CATSDPTGGHEQYF,TGTGCCACCAGTGATCCGACAGGGGGCCACGAGCAGTACTTC,TRBV24-1,-,TRBJ2-7,TRBD1
CASSQVPNTGIYEQYF,TGCGCCAGCAGCCAAGTCCCGAACACAGGGATTTACGAGCAGTACTTC,TRBV4-3,-,TRBJ2-7,-
CASSLLGDTDTQYF,TGTGCCAGCAGCTTATTGGGGGACACAGATACGCAGTATTTT,TRBV7-9,once,TRBJ2-3,-
CASSKGEGYNEQFF,TGTGCCAGCAGCAAAGGGGAAGGTTACAATGAGCAGTTCTTC,TRBV21-1,-,TRBJ2-1,-
CASRNRQTNYGYTF,TGTGCCAGTAGGAACAGGCAAACTAACTATGGCTACACCTTC,TRBV19,-,TRBJ1-2,-
CASSEQGAYNEQFF,TGTGCCAGCAGTGAACAGGGGGCGTACAATGAGCAGTTCTTC,TRBV2,once,TRBJ2-1,TRBD1
CASSRRDRGLPWTGELFF,TGTGCCAGCAGTCGCCGGGACAGGGGGCTTCCTTGGACCGGGGAGCTGTTTTTT,TRBV6-6,-,TRBJ2-2,TRBD1
CASSSTTGVSGGPQFF,TGCGCCAGCAGTTCAACGACAGGGGTTAGCGGGGGCCCGCAGTTCTTC,TRBV5-1,-,TRBJ2-1,-
CASGPPGQPQHF,TGTGCCAGCGGGCCGCCAGGCCAGCCCCAGCATTTT,TRBV28,-,TRBJ1-5,-
CASNLPQGGGEQFF,TGTGCCAGCAACCTTCCGCAGGGGGGAGGTGAGCAGTTCTTC,TRBV7-9,-,TRBJ2-1,-
CASSYSGSYNEQFF,TGTGCCAGCAGCTATAGCGGGTCCTACAATGAGCAGTTCTTC,TRBV7-9,-,TRBJ2-1,TRBD2
CSVEGFAEDTQYF,TGCAGCGTTGAGGGGTTTGCGGAAGATACGCAGTATTTT,TRBV29-1,-,TRBJ2-3,-
CASSTRQGGGFYGYTF,TGTGCCAGTAGTACCCGACAGGGTGGAGGGTTCTATGGCTACACCTTC,TRBV19,-,TRBJ1-2,TRBD1
CASSVSPSALNNEQFF,TGTGCCAGCAGCGTTTCCCCATCGGCCCTGAACAATGAGCAGTTCTTC,TRBV9,-,TRBJ2-1,-
CASERAGVQPQHF,TGTGCTTCAGAAAGGGCAGGGGTGCAGCCCCAGCATTTT,TRBV19,-,TRBJ1-5,-
CASRPLGGHTDTQYF,TGTGCCAGCAGACCCCTGGGTGGGCATACAGATACGCAGTATTTT,TRBV27,-,TRBJ2-3,-
CASSELRQGFSPLHF,TGTGCCAGCAGTGAATTACGCCAGGGTTTTTCACCCCTCCACTTT,TRBV28,-,TRBJ1-6,-
CASSLDVNQPQHF,TGTGCCAGCAGCTTGGACGTCAATCAGCCCCAGCATTTT,TRBV11-2,-,TRBJ1-5,-
CASSYYGGLGTEAFF,TGTGCCAGCAGTTATTATGGGGGGCTAGGCACTGAAGCTTTCTTT,TRBV28,-,TRBJ1-1,-
CASSPTGSGSYEQYF,TGTGCCAGCAGTCCGACAGGGAGTGGATCCTACGAGCAGTACTTC,TRBV27,-,TRBJ2-7,TRBD1
CASSLRLAGVVDNEQFF,TGTGCCAGCAGCCTCAGACTAGCGGGAGTAGTAGACAATGAGCAGTTCTTC,TRBV7-8,-,TRBJ2-1,TRBD2
CASRKGSLYEQYF,TGTGCCAGCAGAAAAGGCTCCCTCTACGAGCAGTACTTC,TRBV6-5,-,TRBJ2-7,-
CASSPYNTGELFF,TGTGCCAGCAGTCCATACAACACCGGGGAGCTGTTTTTT,TRBV27,once,TRBJ2-2,-
CASKKGREDSYEQYF,TGTGCCAGCAAAAAAGGGCGGGAGGACTCCTACGAGCAGTACTTC,TRBV28,once,TRBJ2-7,TRBD2
CSVDEQGVGTEAFF,TGCAGCGTTGACGAACAGGGGGTAGGGACTGAAGCTTTCTTT,TRBV29-1,-,TRBJ1-1,TRBD1
CASSTVSSGNTIYF,TGTGCCAGTAGTACGGTTTCATCTGGAAACACCATATATTTT,TRBV19,-,TRBJ1-3,-